This T cell receptor (beta chain) is from a study of blood T cell repertoires in COVID-19. Study-wide background: The samples span acute and convalescent COVID-19 from the United States, Italy and Spain.

Data came from immunoSEQ multiplex PCR; TCRdb stores just in-frame clones and leaves some out. The sample records 250,000 to 300,000 clones, approximately 88% being singletons. Trimming took off 3 bases at V and 7 bases at J, with 13 bases between the two ends. This CDR3 is 13 amino acids long. This receptor was taken from a woman aged 25 to 39 who had recovered from COVID-19. Sequencing used PBMCs or T cells enriched from blood (not recorded which). The chain employs TRBV12-3 or TRBV12-4 and TRBJ2-7; D gene unclear. CDR3 DNA: TGTGCCAGCAGTTTCGCGGTCCCCAAGGAGCAGTACTTC. This sequence encodes CASSFAVPKEQYF.